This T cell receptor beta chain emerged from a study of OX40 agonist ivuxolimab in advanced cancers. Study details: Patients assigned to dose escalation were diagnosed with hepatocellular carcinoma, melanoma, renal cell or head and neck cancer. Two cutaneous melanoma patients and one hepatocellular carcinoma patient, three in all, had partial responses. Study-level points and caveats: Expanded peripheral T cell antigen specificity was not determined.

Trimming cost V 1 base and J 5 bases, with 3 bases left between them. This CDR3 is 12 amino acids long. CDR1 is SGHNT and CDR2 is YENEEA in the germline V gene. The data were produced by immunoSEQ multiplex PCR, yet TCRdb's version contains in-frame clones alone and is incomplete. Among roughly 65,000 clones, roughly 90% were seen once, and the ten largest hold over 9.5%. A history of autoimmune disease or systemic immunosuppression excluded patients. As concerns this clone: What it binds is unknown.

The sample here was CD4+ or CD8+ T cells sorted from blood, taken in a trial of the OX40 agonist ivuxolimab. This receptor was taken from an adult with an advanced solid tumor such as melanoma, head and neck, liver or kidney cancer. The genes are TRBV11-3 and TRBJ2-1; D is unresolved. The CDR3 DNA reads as TGTGCCAGCAGCTTAGTAGACAATGAGCAGTTCTTC. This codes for CASSLVDNEQFF.